Listed below are T cell receptor beta chains from one sample, sequenced in a study of blood T cell repertoires in COVID-19. Repertoires were generated with immunoSEQ multiplex PCR, while TCRdb's copy carries only in-frame clones and drops some. The data show more than 85,000 clones, with around 74% seen just once and just under 20% held by the top ten. Sequencing was performed on peripheral blood. The receptors were gathered from a woman in her 70s with acute or convalescent COVID-19. The CDR3 runs from the conserved cysteine through the conserved F or W. A D gene is named only where the DNA matches it firmly. Some rows have no size entry. The others give once, few or many, or a class for an expanded clone.

v_gene,j_gene,abundance,d_gene,CDR3aa,CDR3nt
TRBV9,TRBJ1-4,.,.,CASSSGGGLGTNEKLFF,TGTGCCAGCAGTTCCGGCGGGGGGCTTGGGACTAATGAAAAACTGTTTTTT
TRBV11-3,TRBJ2-1,.,.,CASSLVGGADEQFF,TGTGCCAGCAGCTTAGTGGGCGGGGCGGATGAGCAGTTCTTC
TRBV7-8,TRBJ1-6,.,TRBD1,CASSSGTGFSPLHF,TGTGCCAGCAGCTCCGGGACAGGGTTTTCACCCCTCCACTTT
TRBV7-2,TRBJ1-6,.,.,CASSLWRDSPLHF,TGTGCCAGCAGCTTATGGAGAGATTCACCCCTCCACTTT
TRBV27,TRBJ1-2,.,.,CASSFDPQGPYGYTF,TGTGCCAGCAGTTTCGACCCACAGGGACCCTATGGCTACACCTTC
TRBV6-1,TRBJ2-3,.,.,CASSDGYGLGGDTQYF,TGTGCCAGCAGTGATGGCTACGGCCTGGGCGGGGATACGCAGTATTTT
TRBV6-5,TRBJ1-2,many,.,CASSPRSPPLGYTF,TGTGCCAGCAGCCCCAGGTCTCCACCCCTGGGCTACACCTTC
TRBV6-1,TRBJ1-6,.,.,CASSGAQRWSYNSPLHF,TGTGCCAGCAGTGGGGCCCAGAGATGGTCCTATAATTCACCCCTCCACTTT
TRBV6-5,TRBJ2-7,.,.,CASSYSAGYEQYF,TGTGCCAGCAGTTACTCGGCAGGGTACGAGCAGTACTTC
TRBV6-5,TRBJ1-3,.,.,CASSYGGFSGNTIYF,TGTGCCAGCAGTTACGGGGGCTTCTCTGGAAACACCATATATTTT
TRBV29-1,TRBJ1-5,.,TRBD1,CSVGDRNQPQHF,TGCAGCGTGGGGGACAGAAATCAGCCCCAGCATTTT
TRBV7-2,TRBJ2-1,.,TRBD2,CASSLEWRGAKNEQFF,TGTGCCAGCAGCTTAGAGTGGCGGGGGGCCAAAAATGAGCAGTTCTTC
TRBV19,TRBJ2-3,.,TRBD2,CASSIDLGGLDTQYF,TGTGCCAGTAGTATAGATCTCGGGGGGTTGGATACGCAGTATTTT
TRBV2,TRBJ1-2,.,TRBD1,CASAGQPVYGYTF,TGTGCCAGTGCGGGACAGCCCGTCTATGGCTACACCTTC
TRBV9,TRBJ2-5,once,TRBD2,CASSVGRGVGQETQYF,TGTGCCAGCAGCGTTGGGAGGGGAGTGGGGCAAGAGACCCAGTACTTC
TRBV5-1,TRBJ1-2,.,.,CASSYSGGSNYGYTF,TGCGCCAGCAGCTATTCAGGAGGTTCAAACTATGGCTACACCTTC
TRBV28,TRBJ1-2,once,.,CASSNRVGGTLGGYTF,TGTGCCAGCAGCAACCGGGTCGGGGGGACGTTGGGTGGCTACACCTTC
TRBV29-1,TRBJ2-4,few,.,CSARGRDSAKNIQYF,TGCAGCGCCCGGGGCAGGGACTCAGCCAAAAACATTCAGTACTTC
TRBV2,TRBJ2-7,.,TRBD2,CASKRGTSYEQYF,TGTGCCAGCAAGCGGGGGACCTCCTACGAGCAGTACTTC
TRBV15,TRBJ1-1,.,.,CATSNRVGEAFF,TGTGCCACCAGCAACAGGGTGGGTGAAGCTTTCTTT
TRBV3-1/TRBV3-2,TRBJ2-1,.,.,CASSLTINEQFF,TGTGCCAGCAGCCTTACAATCAATGAGCAGTTCTTC
TRBV2,TRBJ2-7,few,.,CARGAVGPYEQYF,TGTGCCAGGGGGGCAGTTGGGCCCTACGAGCAGTACTTC
TRBV30,TRBJ2-2,.,TRBD2,CALFLAGDNTGELFF,TGTGCCCTATTCCTGGCGGGGGATAACACCGGGGAGCTGTTTTTT
TRBV6-1,TRBJ2-3,.,.,CASSEGVLGTDTQYF,TGTGCCAGCAGTGAAGGTGTTCTAGGCACAGATACGCAGTATTTT
TRBV6-2/TRBV6-3,TRBJ2-5,few,.,CASSPWGRRETQYF,TGTGCCAGCAGTCCATGGGGGCGCAGGGAGACCCAGTACTTC
TRBV19,TRBJ1-2,few,TRBD1,CASSTQGRYGYTF,TGTGCCAGTAGCACACAGGGGCGTTATGGCTACACCTTC
TRBV7-8,TRBJ2-7,.,TRBD1,CASSLGQGTPRSSYEQYF,TGTGCCAGCAGCTTGGGACAGGGAACACCGAGGAGCTCCTACGAGCAGTACTTC
TRBV5-4,TRBJ2-1,.,.,CASSLGEAEQFF,TGTGCCAGCAGCTTAGGGGAGGCTGAGCAGTTCTTC
TRBV5-1,TRBJ1-1,few,.,CASSLGRQTEAFF,TGCGCCAGCAGCTTGGGGAGGCAGACTGAAGCTTTCTTT
TRBV6-5,TRBJ2-1,few,.,CATVLGGLGDEQFF,TGTGCCACCGTTCTAGGAGGGTTAGGTGATGAGCAGTTCTTC
TRBV5-1,TRBJ2-3,.,TRBD2,CASSLLTVGSGGASTDTQYF,TGCGCCAGCAGCTTGTTGACCGTCGGTAGCGGGGGCGCTAGCACAGATACGCAGTATTTT
TRBV28,TRBJ1-2,.,.,CASSPDSFGYGYTF,TGTGCCAGCAGTCCAGACTCCTTTGGGTATGGCTACACCTTC
TRBV30,TRBJ1-5,few,.,CAWNLGSFNQPQHF,TGTGCCTGGAATTTGGGTAGCTTCAATCAGCCCCAGCATTTT
TRBV5-1,TRBJ1-2,.,TRBD1,CASSPGQGHYGYTF,TGCGCCAGCAGCCCCGGACAGGGACACTATGGCTACACCTTC